This T cell receptor (beta chain) came from a study of blood T cell repertoires in COVID-19. Looking at the study overall: The United States, Italy and Spain provided the acute and convalescent COVID-19 samples. In each case, the material was cDNA or gDNA derived from T cells, B-cell-depleted T cells, or PBMCs.

Authors' data handling: By means of reference gene primer amplification, nucleated cell counts were estimated. Using immunoSEQ multiplex PCR, the repertoire was profiled, and TCRdb retains in-frame clones only, with some absent. V and J calls and clone size come straight from that table; D and trimming were deduced from the DNA. The table lists around 200,000 clones, 60% to 85% of them singletons. CDR1 is SGDLS and CDR2 is YYNGEE in the germline V gene. Between the trimmed V and J ends, which lost 4 bases and 5 bases, there was a span of 19 bases. The CDR3 contains 15 residues. This clone was counted once.

The sequenced sample was peripheral blood. The genes are TRBV9 and TRBJ2-7; TRBD1 is a possible D gene (5 bases). This sequence was found in a woman aged 70-85 years with acute or convalescent COVID-19. The CDR3 sequence is CASSIDSGPIDEQYF. CDR3 coding DNA: TGTGCCAGCAGCATCGACAGTGGACCTATCGACGAGCAGTACTTC.